The following is a T cell receptor (beta chain) sequence with its context. Its specificity is unknown. The time point here: week 47, end of study. Every vaccination contained 300 ug of the mutant IDH1 20-mer peptide and was paired with topical imiquimod. Sequenced by immunoSEQ multiplex PCR; TCRdb stores in-frame clones only, minus some. The data contain over 45,000 clones, roughly 76% of them singletons. This sample stems from a study of a mutant IDH1 vaccine in newly diagnosed glioma. Whole-study context: Of the patients given treatment, 62.5% were male and 37.5% were female, and a mean age of approximately 40 years was recorded.

This CDR3 has 14 residues. Trimming pared 1 base from V and 8 bases from J, leaving 13 bases between. From germline, CDR1 is SGHKS and CDR2 YYEKEE (reference sequence). The sample in question was PBMCs, obtained from a glioma patient whose treatment included an IDH1 peptide vaccine. The clonotype was recovered from a man in his forties or fifties with glioma. The chain joins TRBV5-5 to TRBJ2-1, with D maybe TRBD1 (6 bases). CDR3 in DNA: TGTGCCAGCAGCTTGTACGCAGGGGTCGATGAGCAGTTCTTC. Amino acid sequence: CASSLYAGVDEQFF.